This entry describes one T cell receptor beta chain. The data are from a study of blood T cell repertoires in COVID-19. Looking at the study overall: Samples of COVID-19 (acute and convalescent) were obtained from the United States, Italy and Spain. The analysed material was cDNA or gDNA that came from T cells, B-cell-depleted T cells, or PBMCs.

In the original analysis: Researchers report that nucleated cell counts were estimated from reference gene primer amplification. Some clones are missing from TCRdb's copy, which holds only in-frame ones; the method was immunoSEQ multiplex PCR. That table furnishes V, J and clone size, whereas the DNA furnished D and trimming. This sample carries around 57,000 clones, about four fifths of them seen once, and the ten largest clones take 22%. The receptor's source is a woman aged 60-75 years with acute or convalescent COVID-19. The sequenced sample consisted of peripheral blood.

In DNA form, the CDR3 reads TGTGCCAGCCCTGGACAGGGGGCCGGGGAGCTGTTTTTT. Amino acid sequence: CASPGQGAGELFF. This sequence joins TRBV18 and TRBJ2-2, with 10 positions matching TRBD1. V shed 8 bases and J 6 bases; nucleotides not matched to a gene: 3. Germline CDR1 is KGHSH and CDR2 is LQKENI. The CDR3 is made up of 13 amino acids.